This T cell receptor beta chain was obtained from a study of cytomegalovirus exposure and HLA in healthy donors. Study-level findings and limits: Among the sequence variants, a highly shared cluster was likely an artifact of sequencing.

With respect to this clone: Its antigen is unidentified.

Vbeta (60) and Jbeta (13) primers were used in the PCR. The data were produced by immunoSEQ multiplex PCR, yet TCRdb's version contains in-frame clones alone and is incomplete. This listing includes under 200,000 clones. The donors gave bone marrow, and they were healthy. The CDR3 sequence is 14 residues long. From germline, CDR1 is SGHKS and CDR2 YYEKEE (reference sequence). V lost 0 bases to trimming and J lost 1 base, with 7 bases between them. The sequenced sample was PBMCs. This chain joins TRBV5-5 and TRBJ1-1; no firm D call. The receptor comes from a man aged 25-40 years in good health and CMV-seronegative. DNA of the CDR3: TGTGCCAGCAGCTTGGATGGCCCGAACACTGAAGCTTTCTTT. It is translated as CASSLDGPNTEAFF.